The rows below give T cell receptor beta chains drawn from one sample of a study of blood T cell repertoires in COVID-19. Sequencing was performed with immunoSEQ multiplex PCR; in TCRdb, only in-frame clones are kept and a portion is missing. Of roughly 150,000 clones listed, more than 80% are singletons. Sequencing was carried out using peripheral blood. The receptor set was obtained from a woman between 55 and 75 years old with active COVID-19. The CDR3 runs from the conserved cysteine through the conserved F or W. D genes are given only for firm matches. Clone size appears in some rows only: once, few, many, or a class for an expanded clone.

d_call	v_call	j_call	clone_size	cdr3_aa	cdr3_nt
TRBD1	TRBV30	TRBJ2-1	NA	CATVTGGAFYNEQFF	TGTGCCACCGTTACAGGGGGCGCGTTCTACAATGAGCAGTTCTTC
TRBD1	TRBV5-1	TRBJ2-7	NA	CASSLGGTGTYEQYF	TGCGCCAGCAGCCTAGGGGGGACAGGGACCTACGAGCAGTACTTC
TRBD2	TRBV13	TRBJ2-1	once	CASSLLSGRGYNEQFF	TGTGCCAGCAGCCTGCTTAGCGGGAGAGGGTACAATGAGCAGTTCTTC
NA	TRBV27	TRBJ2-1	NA	CASSLSTELFF	TGTGCCAGCAGTTTATCGACTGAGTTGTTCTTC
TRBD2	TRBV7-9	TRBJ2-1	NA	CASKEGLGNEQFF	TGTGCCAGCAAAGAGGGACTAGGCAATGAGCAGTTCTTC
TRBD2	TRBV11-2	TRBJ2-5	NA	CASSFVTGGGGETQYF	TGTGCCAGCAGCTTTGTTACGGGAGGAGGAGGGGAGACCCAGTACTTC
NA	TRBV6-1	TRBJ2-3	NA	CASSESLLAPRYF	TGTGCCAGCAGTGAATCTTTGCTAGCGCCCCGGTATTTT
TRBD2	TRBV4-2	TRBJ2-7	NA	CASSQEVTSGVWYEQYF	TGTGCCAGCAGCCAAGAGGTGACTAGCGGGGTCTGGTACGAGCAGTACTTC
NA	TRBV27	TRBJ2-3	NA	CASSPGHIRADTQYF	TGTGCCAGCAGTCCCGGACATATTAGGGCAGATACGCAGTATTTT
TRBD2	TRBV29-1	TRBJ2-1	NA	CSVKAGGSYNEQFF	TGCAGCGTCAAAGCGGGAGGGTCCTACAATGAGCAGTTCTTC
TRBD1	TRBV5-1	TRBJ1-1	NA	CASSLGRGQSTEAFF	TGCGCCAGCAGCTTGGGCAGGGGGCAGAGCACTGAAGCTTTCTTT
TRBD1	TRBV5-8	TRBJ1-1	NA	CASSVNRDRAANTEAFF	TGTGCCAGCAGCGTGAACCGGGACAGGGCAGCGAACACTGAAGCTTTCTTT
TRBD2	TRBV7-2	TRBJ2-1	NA	CASSFGLVGIYNEQFF	TGTGCCAGCAGCTTTGGACTAGTTGGGATTTACAATGAGCAGTTCTTC
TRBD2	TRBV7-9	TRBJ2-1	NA	CASSLPGLAGAEQFF	TGTGCCAGCAGCCTACCGGGACTAGCGGGAGCTGAGCAGTTCTTC
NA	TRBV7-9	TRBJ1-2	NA	CASSLEVSGYGYTF	TGTGCCAGCAGCTTAGAGGTCAGCGGGTATGGCTACACCTTC
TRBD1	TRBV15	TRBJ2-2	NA	CATSRVGQTNTGELFF	TGTGCCACCAGCAGAGTGGGACAGACGAACACCGGGGAGCTGTTTTTT
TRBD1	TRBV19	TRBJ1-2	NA	CASSIVGYRGYGYTF	TGTGCCAGTAGTATAGTCGGCTACAGGGGATACGGCTACACCTTC